Below, 10 T cell receptor beta chains from the same sample are listed, as sequenced in a study of blood T cell repertoires in COVID-19. Some clones are missing from TCRdb's copy, which holds only in-frame ones; the method was immunoSEQ multiplex PCR. The sample yields approximately 230,000 clones, about 80% seen once. Sequenced input: peripheral blood. The origin of the receptors is an elderly man with acute or convalescent COVID-19.

This clone was found once. This chain's CDR3 is CASSIRDRGQETQYF. In nucleotides, the CDR3 is TGTGCCAGTTCCATCAGGGACAGGGGGCAGGAGACCCAGTACTTC. The chain employs TRBV19 and TRBJ2-5; 12 bases are a match to TRBD1. The CDR3 totals 15 residues. CDR1 and CDR2 (germline): LNHDA, SQIVND (reference sequence). Unmatched junction bases numbered 9, after V lost 8 bases and J lost 5 bases.

The chain combines TRBV19 with TRBJ2-5; 10 bases agree with TRBD1. Germline trimming cut 3 bases from V and 1 base from J; bases unmatched to any gene: 8. The CDR3 sequence is 17 residues long. In germline, CDR1 is LNHDA, CDR2 SQIVND (reference sequence). The chain's CDR3 is CASSMTGGNFFQETQYF. The CDR3 bases are TGTGCCAGTAGTATGACAGGGGGCAATTTTTTCCAAGAGACCCAGTACTTC.

This clone was seen once. The rearrangement joins TRBV28 to TRBJ1-5; D is unresolved. This CDR3 contains 12 residues. CDR1 is MDHEN and CDR2 is SYDVKM in the germline V gene. V lost 6 bases and J lost 6, with 9 bases in between. For the CDR3, the DNA is TGTGCCAGCAGCCAGGCAATTCAGCCCCAGCATTTT. The encoded protein is CASSQAIQPQHF.

In its sample, this clone was seen once. The chain has TRBV18 and TRBJ2-7; a possible D gene is TRBD1 (5 bases). The CDR3 length is 15 residues. V was shortened by 1 base and J by 1 base, with 11 bases between the two germline ends. Germline CDR1 is KGHSH and CDR2 is LQKENI. CDR3 sequence: CASSPRHPGSYEQYF. Here the CDR3 DNA reads TGTGCCAGCTCACCACGACACCCAGGGTCCTACGAGCAGTACTTC.

This clone was detected once. The V gene is TRBV5-1, the J gene TRBJ1-3; 7 nucleotides align to TRBD1. The CDR3 extends over 21 amino acids. With V trimmed by 3 bases and J by 0 bases, 21 bases remained unmatched. CDR1 is SGHRS and CDR2 is YFSETQ in the germline V gene. Here the CDR3 DNA reads TGCGCCAGCAGCTCTGGCCTCCTGCGAGACAGGGCCGGGGCCTCTGGAAACACCATATATTTT. Protein sequence: CASSSGLLRDRAGASGNTIYF.

This clone was found once. The rearrangement links TRBV6-5 to TRBJ1-1, with 8 positions matching TRBD1. The CDR3 runs to 15 residues. The ends lost 6 bases at V and 1 base at J; junction bases unmatched: 7. Germline values: CDR1 MNHEY, CDR2 SVGAGI. In nucleotides, the CDR3 is TGTGCCAGCAGAACCGACAGGGGCGGGAACACTGAAGCTTTCTTT. It yields the protein CASRTDRGGNTEAFF.

At least ten counts were recorded for this clone. V gene TRBV6-4 combines with J gene TRBJ1-2; D may be TRBD1 (6 bases). Germline CDR1 MRHNA, CDR2 SNTAGT. The CDR3 has 13 residues. The V end lost 5 bases, the J end lost 2 bases, and 9 bases lay between the germline ends. The DNA for the CDR3 is TGTGCCAGCAGTACCGGACAGAACTATGGCTACACCTTC. This codes for CASSTGQNYGYTF.

Comment on this clone: A read error may produce the germline difference seen at one junction end. Other nucleotide sequences in the sample specify the same CDR3. V gene TRBV5-8 combines with J gene TRBJ1-6; 8 bases match TRBD1. The CDR3 sequence is 15 residues long. Germline CDR1 and CDR2: SGHTS and YDEGEE. CDR3 in amino acids: CASSLVAGGNSPLHF. CDR3 nucleotides: TGTGCCAGTAGCTTAGTCGCAGGGGGCAATTCACCCCTCCACTTT.

The chain couples TRBV11-2 to TRBJ2-1, with 10 bases aligning to TRBD2. Trimming cost V 5 bases and J 5 bases; bases outside gene matches: 12. The CDR3 runs 17 residues. CDR1 is SGHAT and CDR2 is FQNNGV in the germline V gene. CDR3 region: CASSLIAGGRRNNEQFF. DNA of the CDR3: TGTGCCAGCAGCCTTATAGCGGGGGGTAGACGGAACAATGAGCAGTTCTTC.

This chain connects TRBV19 to TRBJ1-1, with D possibly matching TRBD1 (5 bases). V lost 4 bases, J lost 1 base, and 13 bases lay in between. Germline CDR1 and CDR2: LNHDA and SQIVND (reference sequence). The CDR3 is 15 residues long. The CDR3 spells CASSKWGVANTEAFF. The CDR3 nucleotides read TGTGCCAGTAGTAAATGGGGCGTAGCGAACACTGAAGCTTTCTTT. Full variable domain (remainder filled in from reference TRBV19 and TRBJ1-1): DGGITQSPKYLFRKEGQNVTLSCEQNLNHDAMYWYRQDPGQGLRLIYYSQIVNDFQKGDIAEGYSVSREKKESFPLTVTSAQKNPTAFYLCASSKWGVANTEAFFGQGTRLTVV.